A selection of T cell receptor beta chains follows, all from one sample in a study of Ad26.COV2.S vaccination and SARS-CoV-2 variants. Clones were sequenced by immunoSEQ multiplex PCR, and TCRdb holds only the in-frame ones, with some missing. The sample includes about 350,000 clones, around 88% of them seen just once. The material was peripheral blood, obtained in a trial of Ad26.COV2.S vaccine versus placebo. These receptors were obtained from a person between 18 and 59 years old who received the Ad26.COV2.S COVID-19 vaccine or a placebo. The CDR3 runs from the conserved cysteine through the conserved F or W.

CDR3 protein: CASSRGTGGEKLFF
V gene: TRBV5-6
J gene: TRBJ1-4

CDR3 protein: CASSPVGSYEQYF
V gene: TRBV18
J gene: TRBJ2-7

CDR3 protein: CATSDSRDIAYEQYF
V gene: TRBV24-1
J gene: TRBJ2-7

CDR3 protein: CASSQVNGPYEQYF
V gene: TRBV4-3
J gene: TRBJ2-7

CDR3 protein: CASSLVGQGGEQFF
V gene: TRBV27
J gene: TRBJ2-1

CDR3 protein: CASRSGGIQETQYF
V gene: TRBV28
J gene: TRBJ2-5

CDR3 protein: CASSDNNYGYTF
V gene: TRBV6-1
J gene: TRBJ1-2

CDR3 protein: CASSQSGGPLTDTQYF
V gene: TRBV4-2
J gene: TRBJ2-3

CDR3 protein: CASNQEGQGPEKLFF
V gene: TRBV19
J gene: TRBJ1-4

CDR3 protein: CSVRPASIQETQYF
V gene: TRBV29-1
J gene: TRBJ2-5

CDR3 protein: CASSHSGTADTQYF
V gene: TRBV14
J gene: TRBJ2-3

CDR3 protein: CASSRGPSYEQYF
V gene: TRBV11-1
J gene: TRBJ2-7

CDR3 protein: CASSSMAGSNTEAFF
V gene: TRBV7-2
J gene: TRBJ1-1

CDR3 protein: CASSLDSADEQFF
V gene: TRBV7-6
J gene: TRBJ2-1

CDR3 protein: CASALTAGRDEQFF
V gene: TRBV27
J gene: TRBJ2-1

CDR3 protein: CASSQVGVSNEKLFF
V gene: TRBV3-1/TRBV3-2
J gene: TRBJ1-4

CDR3 protein: CASSLDLAGPQFF
V gene: TRBV7-2
J gene: TRBJ2-1

CDR3 protein: CASSLRTGLGETQYF
V gene: TRBV7-7
J gene: TRBJ2-5

CDR3 protein: CASSLDRAKNEQYF
V gene: TRBV5-4
J gene: TRBJ2-7

CDR3 protein: CASSDSGRLKGGYTF
V gene: TRBV6-4
J gene: TRBJ1-2

CDR3 protein: CASIRTAENEQFF
V gene: TRBV6-5
J gene: TRBJ2-1

CDR3 protein: CASSTGQHSADTQYF
V gene: TRBV19
J gene: TRBJ2-3

CDR3 protein: CASSRAIDGLAEAFF
V gene: TRBV4-1
J gene: TRBJ1-1

CDR3 protein: CASRGEGTSYEQYF
V gene: TRBV2
J gene: TRBJ2-7

CDR3 protein: CASTRTMGTGTDTQYF
V gene: TRBV7-9
J gene: TRBJ2-3

CDR3 protein: CASSLGQTQYF
V gene: TRBV7-9
J gene: TRBJ2-5

CDR3 protein: CASSPWGEAGELFF
V gene: TRBV27
J gene: TRBJ2-2

CDR3 protein: CASSPQGATEAFF
V gene: TRBV4-3
J gene: TRBJ1-1

CDR3 protein: CASRPGTGQETQYF
V gene: TRBV3-1/TRBV3-2
J gene: TRBJ2-5

CDR3 protein: CASSWGGAETQYF
V gene: TRBV7-2
J gene: TRBJ2-5

CDR3 protein: CASSSTPTGELFF
V gene: TRBV11-2
J gene: TRBJ2-2

CDR3 protein: CASGVRQGKINYGYTF
V gene: TRBV27
J gene: TRBJ1-2